A selection of T cell receptor beta chains follows, all from one sample in a study of CD8 T cells in Susac syndrome. TCRdb independently ran MiXCR on the immunoSEQ multiplex PCR reads; one entry per CDR3 protein. The table has under 300,000 distinct CDR3 sequences, about 96% seen once. Input material: CD4+ T cells from PBMCs. Receptors were obtained from a human donor with Susac syndrome. Each CDR3 is given with its conserved first and last residue. D genes are given only for firm matches.

j_gene	v_gene	d_gene	len	CDR3nt	CDR3aa
TRBJ1-1	TRBV30	TRBD1	15	TGTGCCTGGAGCGTACCGGGACAGGGGAAGACTGAAGCTTTCTTT	CAWSVPGQGKTEAFF
TRBJ2-1	TRBV6-6	TRBD2	14	TGTGCCAGCACGCGGACTAGCGGGACGGATGGGCAGTTCTTC	CASTRTSGTDGQFF
TRBJ2-1	TRBV19	-	13	TGTGCCAGTAACATGGGACTTGGCAATGAGCAGTTCTTC	CASNMGLGNEQFF
TRBJ1-1	TRBV6-5	TRBD1	16	TGTGCCAGCAGTTACAACGGCAGGGGGCAAGGGACTGAAGCTTTCTTT	CASSYNGRGQGTEAFF
TRBJ2-1	TRBV23-1	-	17	TGCGCCAGCAGTTTCCCCCCACATAGCGGAGACTACAATGAGCAGTTCTTC	CASSFPPHSGDYNEQFF
TRBJ2-7	TRBV19	-	15	TGTGCCAGTAGTGTAGGACCGTCTCCTTTCTACGAGCAGTACTTC	CASSVGPSPFYEQYF
TRBJ1-2	TRBV29-1	-	16	TGCAGCGTCCTCGTCGTAGGGGAGAAAAGAAGCTATGGCTACACCTTC	CSVLVVGEKRSYGYTF
TRBJ1-5	TRBV5-5	TRBD1	17	TGTGCCAGCAGCCTGGGATCGACAGGGGCCCCGAATCAGCCCCAGCATTTT	CASSLGSTGAPNQPQHF
TRBJ1-4	TRBV25-1	TRBD1	16	TGTGCCAGCAGTACGACAGGGAGTAGACCTAATGAAAAACTGTTTTTT	CASSTTGSRPNEKLFF
TRBJ2-2	TRBV13	-	17	TGTGCCAGCAGCTCACCCGCTCAGGGAGGGAACACCGGGGAGCTGTTTTTT	CASSSPAQGGNTGELFF
TRBJ2-7	TRBV20-1	-	15	TGCAGTGCTAGAGATGCAATGAGAACAGGCTACGAGCAGTACTTC	CSARDAMRTGYEQYF